The clone carrying this T cell receptor (beta chain) was seen a single time. There are 14 residues in the CDR3. With 0 bases removed from V and 4 bases from J, the gap between germline ends came to 7 bases. The germline V gene encodes CDR1 LGHNA and CDR2 YSLEER. In the study's own analysis: Nucleated cell counts were estimated from reference gene primer amplification. Some clones are missing from TCRdb's copy, which holds only in-frame ones; the method was immunoSEQ multiplex PCR. Clone size and the V and J calls come from that table; the DNA yielded D and trimming. The top ten clones hold roughly 4.8% of a sample with around 70,000 clones, 70% to 90% of them seen once. These data come from a study of blood T cell repertoires in COVID-19. Study information: The study drew acute and convalescent COVID-19 samples from the United States, Italy and Spain. T cells, B-cell-depleted T cells, or PBMCs supplied cDNA or gDNA.

The chain is built from TRBV4-3 and TRBJ1-5; no definite D call. The specimen sequenced was peripheral blood. The clonotype was recovered from a woman older than 75 with active or convalescent COVID-19. The CDR3 nucleotides read TGCGCCAGCAGCCAAGAAGGAGGAAATCAGCCCCAGCATTTT. Its translation: CASSQEGGNQPQHF.